These 29 T cell receptor beta chains were all obtained from the same sample, sequenced in a study of shared clonotypes between healthy human individuals. Repertoires were generated with immunoSEQ multiplex PCR, while TCRdb's copy carries only in-frame clones and drops some. The sample contains fewer than 600,000 clones, approximately 79% of which appear only once. Sequenced sample: PBMCs. These TCRs come from a woman in her forties in good health. Some clones in this sample may be carry-over from other donors' samples.

The rearrangement uses TRBV10-3 and TRBJ2-1; TRBD2 matches at 8 bases. The germline V gene has CDR1 ENHRY and CDR2 SYGVKD. CDR3 length equals 15 residues. V lost 6 bases, J lost 5 bases, and 9 bases stayed unmatched. CDR3 nucleotide sequence: TGTGCCATCAGGTCGGGACTAGGTATGGACAATGAGCAGTTCTTC. It translates to CAIRSGLGMDNEQFF.

This sequence joins TRBV27 and TRBJ2-7, with TRBD2 matching 8 bases. V lost 5 bases, J lost 5 bases, and 11 bases stayed unmatched. The CDR3 runs to 15 residues. Per germline, CDR1 MNHEY and CDR2 SMNVEV (reference sequence). The CDR3 DNA sequence: TGTGCCAGCAGTCCTAGGACTAGCCGCGGGCACGAGCAGTACTTC. Its translation is CASSPRTSRGHEQYF.

The CDR3 spells CASSFGSTDTQYF. Written as DNA, the CDR3 is TGTGCCAGCAGCTTTGGAAGCACAGATACGCAGTATTTT. The chain uses TRBV5-8 and TRBJ2-3; D gene ambiguous. Deletions cut 2 bases from V and 0 bases from J, with 4 bases between. Germline V gene lookup returns CDR1 SGHTS and CDR2 YDEGEE. This CDR3 region has 13 residues. The full variable domain, in which reference TRBV5-8 and TRBJ2-3 provide the parts outside the CDR3, is EAGVTQSPTHLIKTRGQQATLRCSPISGHTSVYWYQQALGLGLQFLLWYDEGEERNRGNFPPRFSGRQFPNYSSELNVNALELEDSALYLCASSFGSTDTQYFGPGTRLTVL.

The rearrangement uses TRBV18 and TRBJ1-2; 8 bases align to TRBD1. Germline trimming cut 3 bases from V and 1 base from J; bases unmatched to any gene: 7. Germline V gives CDR1 KGHSH, CDR2 LQKENI. This CDR3 is 16 amino acids long. CDR3 residues: CASSPTGANLNYGYTF. The CDR3 region has the DNA TGTGCCAGCTCACCGACAGGGGCGAATCTTAACTATGGCTACACCTTC.

This chain joins TRBV5-4 and TRBJ1-4, with a possible D match to TRBD1 (5 bases). Germline-derived CDR1 and CDR2 are SGHNT and YYREEE (reference sequence). This CDR3 is built from 17 residues. V lost 0 bases and J 4 bases, leaving 16 bases between the germline ends. CDR3 region: CASSLARGTRSNEKLFF. Written as DNA, the CDR3 is TGTGCCAGCAGCTTGGCCAGAGGGACCAGGAGTAATGAAAAACTGTTTTTT.

The V gene is TRBV1, the J gene TRBJ2-6; TRBD2 reflects the table's D call only, with no check against the DNA. TRBV1 is deemed a pseudogene. The CDR3 loop spans 17 amino acids. CDR3: CTSRRGAGSSGANVLTF. For the CDR3, the DNA is TGCACCAGCAGACGGGGAGCGGGGAGCTCTGGGGCCAACGTCCTGACTTTC.

This rearrangement joins TRBV14 to TRBJ2-7; TRBD1 agrees at 10 bases. The CDR3 length is 15 residues. Germline loops: CDR1 SGHDN, CDR2 FVKESK. Trimming removed 1 base from V and 5 bases from J; junction bases left unmatched: 5. The CDR3 nucleotides read TGTGCCAGCAGCCAAGGGGACAGGGGTGATCACGAGCAGTACTTC. Translated: CASSQGDRGDHEQYF.

The CDR3 coding sequence is TGCGCCAGCAGCTTTTCTCCGGGACAGAGCTACGAGCAGTACTTC. It specifies CASSFSPGQSYEQYF. The chain is built from TRBV5-1 and TRBJ2-7; TRBD1 agrees at 7 bases. CDR3 length: 15 amino acids. Germline lookup yields CDR1 SGHRS and CDR2 YFSETQ. The ends lost 2 bases at V and 3 bases at J; junction bases unmatched: 8.

This chain joins TRBV19 and TRBJ2-1; D is undetermined. Trimming took 0 bases from V and 4 from J, leaving 7 bases between them. The CDR3 is made up of 14 amino acids. The germline V gene has CDR1 LNHDA and CDR2 SQIVND (reference sequence). The CDR3 is CASSIDLRYNEQFF. The CDR3 DNA reads as TGTGCCAGTAGTATAGATCTGCGGTACAATGAGCAGTTCTTC.

This clone was detected ten times or more. This rearrangement joins TRBV4-1 to TRBJ2-1, with D tentatively TRBD2 (5 bases). Trimming removed 5 bases from V and 4 bases from J, with 15 bases in between. The V gene's germline CDR1 is MGHRA and CDR2 YSYEKL. CDR3 length equals 15 residues. In nucleotides, the CDR3 is TGCGCCAGCAGCGTCCCGAGGGAAAGTTACAATGAGCAGTTCTTC. Residues: CASSVPRESYNEQFF.

The V gene is TRBV7-2, the J gene TRBJ2-7; 9 nucleotides line up with TRBD2. This CDR3 spans 15 amino acids. V gave up 4 bases and J gave up 6 bases; unmatched junction bases: 10. Germline V gene data show CDR1 as SGHTA and CDR2 as FQGNSA. The CDR3 is CASSSQGSGSSEQYF. As DNA, the CDR3 is TGTGCCAGCAGCTCCCAGGGTAGCGGGAGCTCCGAGCAGTACTTC.

This chain joins TRBV27 and TRBJ1-2; D unresolved. Germline V gene sequence: CDR1 MNHEY, CDR2 SMNVEV (reference sequence). Trimming took 4 bases from V and 5 from J, leaving 11 bases between them. This CDR3 is built from 13 residues. The CDR3 DNA reads TGTGCCAGCAGTTCGGCAGGCTTGTATGGCTACACCTTC. Translation gives CASSSAGLYGYTF.

CDR3 in amino acids: CATSKLLRRSTDTQYF. The CDR3, as DNA: TGTGCCACCAGCAAACTACTAAGACGGAGCACAGATACGCAGTATTTT. The V call is TRBV15, the J call TRBJ2-3; no definite D call. Germline values: CDR1 LNHNV, CDR2 YYDKDF (reference sequence). Between the trimmed V and J ends, which lost 4 bases and 0 bases, there was a span of 14 bases. The CDR3 spans 16 residues. Complete variable domain (other parts from reference TRBV15 and TRBJ2-3): DAMVIQNPRYQVTQFGKPVTLSCSQTLNHNVMYWYQQKSSQAPKLLFHYYDKDFNNEADTPDNFQSRRPNTSFCFLDIRSPGLGDTAMYLCATSKLLRRSTDTQYFGPGTRLTVL.

The chain combines TRBV7-2 with TRBJ2-3; D ambiguous. The V end was cut by 5 bases, the J end by 2 bases, with 8 bases between. CDR1 and CDR2 from the germline V gene are SGHTA and FQGNSA. There are 13 residues in the CDR3. The CDR3 loop reads CASSPASTDTQYF. For the CDR3, the DNA is TGTGCCAGCAGCCCAGCTTCCACAGATACGCAGTATTTT.

The chain recombines TRBV7-2 with TRBJ2-1, with 10 nucleotides matching TRBD2. This CDR3 is 15 amino acids long. CDR1 is SGHTA and CDR2 is FQGNSA in the germline V gene. V was pared by 5 bases and J by 2 bases, with 3 bases of the junction left unmatched. CDR3 protein: CASSLLAGPYNEQFF. In DNA, the CDR3 is TGTGCCAGCAGCCTACTAGCGGGGCCCTACAATGAGCAGTTCTTC.

The genes are TRBV28 and TRBJ2-1, with D maybe TRBD2 (5 bases). Germline-derived CDR1 and CDR2 are MDHEN and SYDVKM. V was shortened by 2 bases and J by 0 bases, with 8 bases between the two germline ends. This CDR3 is 15 amino acids long. CDR3 loop: CASSLTRDSYNEQFF. CDR3 nucleotide sequence: TGTGCCAGCAGTTTAACTAGGGACTCCTACAATGAGCAGTTCTTC.

In its sample, this clone was seen a few times. The chain has TRBV5-1 and TRBJ2-5; D may be TRBD2 (6 bases). The closer fit of TRBJ2-7 to the DNA end suggests the J call may be wrong. Germline CDR1 and CDR2: SGHRS and YFSETQ. The CDR3 loop spans 13 amino acids. The CDR3 DNA follows: TGCGCCAGCATGCTGCGGGGTGGCTACGAGCAGTACTTC. It translates to CASMLRGGYEQYF.

The V gene is TRBV2, the J gene TRBJ2-7, with 10 nucleotides matching TRBD2. The CDR3 length is 14 residues. Looked up from germline, CDR1 is SNHLY and CDR2 is FYNNEI. The trim removed 7 bases at V and 1 base at J, leaving 4 bases unmatched. CDR3 sequence reads: CASMRTSGSYEQYF. The DNA of the CDR3 is TGTGCCAGCATGCGGACTAGCGGTTCCTACGAGCAGTACTTC.

V gene TRBV18 combines with J gene TRBJ2-7, with D perhaps matching TRBD1 or TRBD2 (5 bases each). The CDR3 is 13 amino acids. The germline V gene encodes CDR1 KGHSH and CDR2 LQKENI. The germline V and J ends were trimmed by 1 base and 7 bases, with 11 bases remaining between them. This CDR3 is CASSPRVGEEQYF. In nucleotides, the CDR3 is TGTGCCAGCTCACCACGGGTGGGGGAAGAGCAGTACTTC.

The chain carries TRBV25-1 and TRBJ2-3, with 7 positions matching TRBD2. This CDR3 has 14 residues. CDR1 is MGHDK, CDR2 SYGVNS, per germline. Trimming at V came to 5 bases and at J to 2 bases, leaving 4 bases not matched to a gene. CDR3 in DNA: TGTGCCAGCAGTAAGCGGGATAACACAGATACGCAGTATTTT. Its protein is CASSKRDNTDTQYF.

The chain has TRBV28 and TRBJ2-7, with 9 bases aligning to TRBD1. The CDR3 consists of 15 residues. After removal of 4 bases from V and 5 bases from J, the junction contained 9 bases not matched to a gene. Germline values: CDR1 MDHEN, CDR2 SYDVKM. The CDR3 here is CASSSPGTGTNEQYF. The CDR3 DNA is TGTGCCAGCAGTTCCCCCGGGACAGGGACCAACGAGCAGTACTTC.

The rearrangement links TRBV6-1 to TRBJ1-1, with D maybe TRBD1 (5 bases). CDR1 is MNHNS and CDR2 is SASEGT in the germline V gene. V was cut by 2 bases and J by 5 bases, with 15 bases left in between. This CDR3 comprises 15 residues. The CDR3 sequence is CASSETASGWTEAFF. The CDR3 nucleotides are TGTGCCAGCAGTGAAACGGCGTCAGGGTGGACTGAAGCTTTCTTT.

This chain uses TRBV4-3 with TRBJ1-3, with TRBD1 as a possible D gene (5 bases). Germline CDR1 and CDR2: LGHNA and YSLEER. The ends were cut back, 4 bases at V and 4 bases at J, with 11 bases in the middle. The CDR3 consists of 14 residues. CDR3 amino acids: CASSRGVRGNTIYF. CDR3 nucleotide sequence: TGCGCCAGCAGCCGAGGGGTCCGCGGAAACACCATATATTTT.

This chain connects TRBV28 to TRBJ1-2; D unresolved. The CDR3 sequence is 13 residues long. Per germline, CDR1 MDHEN and CDR2 SYDVKM. The V end was cut by 6 bases, the J end by 6 bases, with 14 bases between. The CDR3 reads CASRDLGTNGYTF. CDR3 nucleotides: TGTGCCAGCAGGGACCTGGGAACAAATGGCTACACCTTC.

The chain recombines TRBV5-1 with TRBJ1-1; 7 bases align to TRBD1. The length of the CDR3 is 14 residues. J gave up 4 bases and V 4 bases, and 7 bases lay outside the gene matches. Germline assignment: CDR1 SGHRS and CDR2 YFSETQ. CDR3 protein: CASSEQGIGTEAFF. The CDR3, as DNA: TGCGCCAGCAGCGAACAGGGGATAGGCACTGAAGCTTTCTTT.

This chain joins TRBV7-2 and TRBJ1-2, with D possibly matching TRBD1 (5 bases). Looked up from germline, CDR1 is SGHTA and CDR2 is FQGNSA. V was shortened by 7 bases and J by 3 bases, with 21 bases between the two germline ends. The CDR3 sequence is 16 residues long. DNA of the CDR3: TGTGCCAGCAACCCTTCGACAGTCGAAGGGTACTATGGCTACACCTTC. As protein: CASNPSTVEGYYGYTF. The entire variable domain, with the rest obtained from reference TRBV7-2 and TRBJ1-2, is as follows: GAGVSQSPSNKVTEKGKDVELRCDPISGHTALYWYRQSLGQGLEFLIYFQGNSAPDKSGLPSDRFSAERTGGSVSTLTIQRTQQEDSAVYLCASNPSTVEGYYGYTFGSGTRLTVV.

This clone was seen more than once but under ten times. This rearrangement joins TRBV11-1 to TRBJ1-2; 7 bases fit TRBD1. Germline CDR1 is SGHAT and CDR2 is FQDESV (reference sequence). The CDR3 is 13 amino acids. V dropped 5 bases and J dropped 5; count of bases not matched to a gene: 5. The CDR3 protein is CASSQGTVYGYTF. The DNA of the CDR3 is TGTGCCAGCAGCCAAGGGACAGTTTATGGCTACACCTTC.

V gene TRBV28 combines with J gene TRBJ2-3; 16 bases agree with TRBD2. Germline V gives CDR1 MDHEN, CDR2 SYDVKM. The V gene end was trimmed by 4 bases and the J gene end by 1 base; junction bases not matched to a gene: 5. The CDR3 has 18 amino acids. DNA of the CDR3: TGTGCCAGCAGTTCGGGGACTAGCGGGAGGGGGGGCACAGATACGCAGTATTTT. Protein: CASSSGTSGRGGTDTQYF.

This clone was observed at least ten times. The V gene is TRBV28, the J gene TRBJ2-3; the D is unclear. CDR3 size: 12 residues. Germline assignment: CDR1 MDHEN and CDR2 SYDVKM. Trimming took off 4 bases at V and 3 bases at J, with 5 bases between the two ends. The CDR3, as DNA: TGTGCCAGCAGTTCGCAAACAGATACGCAGTATTTT. Encoded protein: CASSSQTDTQYF.